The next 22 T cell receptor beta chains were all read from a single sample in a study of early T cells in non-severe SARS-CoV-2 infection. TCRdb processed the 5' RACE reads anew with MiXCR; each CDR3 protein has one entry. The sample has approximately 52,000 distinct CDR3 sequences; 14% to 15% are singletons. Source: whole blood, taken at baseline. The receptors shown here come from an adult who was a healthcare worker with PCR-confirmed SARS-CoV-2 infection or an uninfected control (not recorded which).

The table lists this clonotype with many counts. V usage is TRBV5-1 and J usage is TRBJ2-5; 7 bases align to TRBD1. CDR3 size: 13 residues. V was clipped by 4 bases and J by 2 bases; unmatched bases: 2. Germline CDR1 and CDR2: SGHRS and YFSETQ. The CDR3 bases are TGCGCCAGCAGCGGGACAGCTCAAGAGACCCAGTACTTC. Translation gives CASSGTAQETQYF.

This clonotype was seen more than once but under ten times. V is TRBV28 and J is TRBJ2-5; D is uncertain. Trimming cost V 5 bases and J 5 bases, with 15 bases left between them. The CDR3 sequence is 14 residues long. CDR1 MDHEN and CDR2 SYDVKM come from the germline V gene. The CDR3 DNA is TGTGCCAGCAGTCTGCGGACCCGGATGGAGACCCAGTACTTC. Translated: CASSLRTRMETQYF.

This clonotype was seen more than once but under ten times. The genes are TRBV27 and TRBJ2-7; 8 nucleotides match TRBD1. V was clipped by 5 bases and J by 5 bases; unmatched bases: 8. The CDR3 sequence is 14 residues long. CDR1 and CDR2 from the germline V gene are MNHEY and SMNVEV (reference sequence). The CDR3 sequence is CASSPSTGVNEQYF. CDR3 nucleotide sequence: TGTGCCAGCAGTCCATCGACAGGGGTGAACGAGCAGTACTTC.

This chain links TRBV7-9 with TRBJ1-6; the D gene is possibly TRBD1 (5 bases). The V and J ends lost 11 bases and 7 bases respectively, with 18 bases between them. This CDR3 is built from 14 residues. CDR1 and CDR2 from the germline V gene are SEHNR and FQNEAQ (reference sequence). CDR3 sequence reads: CACATRDWNSPLHF. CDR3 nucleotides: TGTGCCTGTGCGACCCGGGACTGGAATTCACCCCTCCACTTT.

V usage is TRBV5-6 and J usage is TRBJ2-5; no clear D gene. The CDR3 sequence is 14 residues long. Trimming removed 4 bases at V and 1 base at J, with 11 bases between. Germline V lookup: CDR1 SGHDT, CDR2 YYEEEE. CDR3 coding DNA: TGTGCCAGCAGCCAAGGGCCCTTCCAAGAGACCCAGTACTTC. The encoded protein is CASSQGPFQETQYF.

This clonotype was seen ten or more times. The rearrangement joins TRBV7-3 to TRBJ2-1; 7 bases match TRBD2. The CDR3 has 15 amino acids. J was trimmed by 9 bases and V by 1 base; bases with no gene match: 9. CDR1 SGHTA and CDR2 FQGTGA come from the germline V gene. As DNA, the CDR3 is TGTGCCAGCAGCTTAAGCGGGGGAGAGGACGGTGAGCAGTTCTTC. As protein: CASSLSGGEDGEQFF.

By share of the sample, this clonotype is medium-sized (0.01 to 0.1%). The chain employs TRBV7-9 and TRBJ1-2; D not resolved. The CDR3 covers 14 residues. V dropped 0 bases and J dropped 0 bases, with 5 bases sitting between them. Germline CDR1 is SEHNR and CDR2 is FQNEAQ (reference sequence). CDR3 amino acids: CASSLAEANYGYTF. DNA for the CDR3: TGTGCCAGCAGCTTAGCGGAAGCTAACTATGGCTACACCTTC.

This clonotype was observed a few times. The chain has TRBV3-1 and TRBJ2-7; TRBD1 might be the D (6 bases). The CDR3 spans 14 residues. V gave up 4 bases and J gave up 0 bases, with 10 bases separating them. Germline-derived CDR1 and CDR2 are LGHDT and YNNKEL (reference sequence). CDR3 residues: CASSRDTISYEQYF. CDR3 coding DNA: TGTGCCAGCAGCCGGGACACCATCTCCTACGAGCAGTACTTC.

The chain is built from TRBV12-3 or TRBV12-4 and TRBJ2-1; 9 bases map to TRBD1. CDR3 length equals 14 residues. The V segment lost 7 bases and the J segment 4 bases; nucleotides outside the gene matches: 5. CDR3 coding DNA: TGTGCCAGCACCCGGGACAGGGAATACAATGAGCAGTTCTTC. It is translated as CASTRDREYNEQFF.

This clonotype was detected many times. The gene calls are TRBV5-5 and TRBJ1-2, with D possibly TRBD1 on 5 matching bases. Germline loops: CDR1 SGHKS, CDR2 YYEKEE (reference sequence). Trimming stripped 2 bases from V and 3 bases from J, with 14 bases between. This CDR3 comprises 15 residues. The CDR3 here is CASSLDSRGDYGYTF. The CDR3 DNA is TGTGCCAGCAGCTTAGACAGCCGGGGAGACTATGGCTACACCTTC.

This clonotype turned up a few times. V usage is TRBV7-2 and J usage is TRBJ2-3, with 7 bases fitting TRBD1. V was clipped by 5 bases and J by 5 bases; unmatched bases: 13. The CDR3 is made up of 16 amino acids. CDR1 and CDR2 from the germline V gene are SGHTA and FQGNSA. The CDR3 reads CASSTRDRVWGDTQYF. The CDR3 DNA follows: TGTGCCAGCAGCACCCGAGACAGGGTTTGGGGAGATACGCAGTATTTT. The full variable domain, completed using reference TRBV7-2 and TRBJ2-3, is GAGVSQSPSNKVTEKGKDVELRCDPISGHTALYWYRQSLGQGLEFLIYFQGNSAPDKSGLPSDRFSAERTGGSVSTLTIQRTQQEDSAVYLCASSTRDRVWGDTQYFGPGTRLTVL.

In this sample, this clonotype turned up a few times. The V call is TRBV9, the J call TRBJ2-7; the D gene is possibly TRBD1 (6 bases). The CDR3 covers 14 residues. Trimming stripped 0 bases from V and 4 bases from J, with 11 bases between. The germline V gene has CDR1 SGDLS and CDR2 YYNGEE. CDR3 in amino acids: CASSVDRVGYEQYF. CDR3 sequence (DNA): TGTGCCAGCAGCGTAGACAGGGTAGGATACGAGCAGTACTTC.

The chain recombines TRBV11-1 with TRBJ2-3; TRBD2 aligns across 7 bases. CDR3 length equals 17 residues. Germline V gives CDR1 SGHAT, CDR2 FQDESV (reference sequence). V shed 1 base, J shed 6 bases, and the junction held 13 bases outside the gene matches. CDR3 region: CASSLVYGGSAGDTQYF. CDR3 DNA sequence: TGTGCCAGCAGCTTAGTATACGGCGGGAGCGCGGGGGATACGCAGTATTTT.

CDR3 in DNA: TGCAGTGCTAGTTCCCACAGGGGCGCGGATGAGCAGTTCTTC. Its translation is CSASSHRGADEQFF. V gene TRBV20-1 combines with J gene TRBJ2-1; 7 bases map to TRBD1. The CDR3 is 14 residues long. V trimming: 3 bases; J trimming: 8 bases; junction bases outside the gene matches: 10. Germline CDR1 is DFQATT and CDR2 is SNEGSKA (reference sequence).

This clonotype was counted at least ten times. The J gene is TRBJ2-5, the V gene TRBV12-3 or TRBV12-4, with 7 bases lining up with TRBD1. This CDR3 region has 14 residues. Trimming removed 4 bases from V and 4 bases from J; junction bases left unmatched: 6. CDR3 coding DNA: TGTGCCAGCAGTTCGTTCAACAGGGGAGAGACCCAGTACTTC. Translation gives CASSSFNRGETQYF.

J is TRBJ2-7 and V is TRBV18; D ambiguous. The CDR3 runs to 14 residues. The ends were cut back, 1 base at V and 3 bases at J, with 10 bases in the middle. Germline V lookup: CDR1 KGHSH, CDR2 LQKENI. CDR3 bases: TGTGCCAGCTCACCACAACCAGAACACTACGAGCAGTACTTC. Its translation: CASSPQPEHYEQYF. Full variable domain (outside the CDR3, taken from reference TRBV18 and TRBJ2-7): NAGVMQNPRHLVRRRGQEARLRCSPMKGHSHVYWYRQLPEEGLKFMVYLQKENIIDESGMPKERFSAEFPKEGPSILRIQQVVRGDSAAYFCASSPQPEHYEQYFGPGTRLTVT.

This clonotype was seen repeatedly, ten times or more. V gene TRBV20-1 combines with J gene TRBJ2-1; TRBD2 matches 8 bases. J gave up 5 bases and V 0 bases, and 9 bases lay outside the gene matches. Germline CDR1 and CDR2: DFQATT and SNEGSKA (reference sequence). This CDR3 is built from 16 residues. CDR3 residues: CSARDRRAGVHNEQFF. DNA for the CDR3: TGCAGTGCTAGAGATAGGCGAGCGGGAGTTCACAATGAGCAGTTCTTC.

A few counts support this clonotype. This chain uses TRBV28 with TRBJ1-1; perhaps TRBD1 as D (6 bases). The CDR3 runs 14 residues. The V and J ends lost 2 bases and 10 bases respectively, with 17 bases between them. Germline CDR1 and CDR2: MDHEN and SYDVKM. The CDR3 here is CASSLGSRGTRAFF. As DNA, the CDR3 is TGTGCCAGCAGTTTAGGAAGTAGGGGGACCCGAGCTTTCTTT. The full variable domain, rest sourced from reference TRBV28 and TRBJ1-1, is DVKVTQSSRYLVKRTGEKVFLECVQDMDHENMFWYRQDPGLGLRLIYFSYDVKMKEKGDIPEGYSVSREKKERFSLILESASTNQTSMYLCASSLGSRGTRAFFGQGTRLTVV.

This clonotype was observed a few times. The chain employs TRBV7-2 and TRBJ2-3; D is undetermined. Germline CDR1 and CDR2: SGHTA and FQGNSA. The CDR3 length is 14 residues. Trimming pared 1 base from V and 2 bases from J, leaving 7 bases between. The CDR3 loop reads CASSLDGNTDTQYF. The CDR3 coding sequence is TGTGCCAGCAGCTTAGACGGCAACACAGATACGCAGTATTTT.

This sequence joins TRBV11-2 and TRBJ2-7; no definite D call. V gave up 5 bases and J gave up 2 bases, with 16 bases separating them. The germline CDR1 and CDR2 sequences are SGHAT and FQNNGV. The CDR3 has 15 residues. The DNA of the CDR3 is TGTGCCAGCAGCCCCTTAGGGAACGCTCCCTACGAGCAGTACTTC. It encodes CASSPLGNAPYEQYF.

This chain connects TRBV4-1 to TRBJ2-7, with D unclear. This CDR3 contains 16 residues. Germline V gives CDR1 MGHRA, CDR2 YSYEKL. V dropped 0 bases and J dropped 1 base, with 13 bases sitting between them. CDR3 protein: CASSQEIQTASYEQYF. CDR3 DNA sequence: TGCGCCAGCAGCCAAGAAATCCAGACCGCTTCCTACGAGCAGTACTTC.

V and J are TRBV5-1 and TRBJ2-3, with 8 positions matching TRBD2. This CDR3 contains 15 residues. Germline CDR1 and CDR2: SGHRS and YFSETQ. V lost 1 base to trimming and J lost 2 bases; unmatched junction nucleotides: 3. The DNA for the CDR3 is TGCGCCAGCAGCTTGTCTAGCGGGCACACAGATACGCAGTATTTT. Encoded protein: CASSLSSGHTDTQYF. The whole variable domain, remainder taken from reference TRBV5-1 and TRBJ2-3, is KAGVTQTPRYLIKTRGQQVTLSCSPISGHRSVSWYQQTPGQGLQFLFEYFSETQRNKGNFPGRFSGRQFSNSRSEMNVSTLELGDSALYLCASSLSSGHTDTQYFGPGTRLTVL.